This T cell receptor (beta chain) was retrieved from a study of patients and donors after allogeneic stem cell transplantation. CDR1 is DFQATT, CDR2 SNEGSKA, per germline (reference sequence). V lost 6 bases, J lost 1 base, and 9 bases lay in between. The CDR3 sequence is 12 residues long. TCRdb used MiXCR to reprocess the RT-PCR reads, holding one entry per CDR3 protein. The sample lists roughly 12,000 distinct CDR3 sequences; less than 25% were seen once. In this sample, this clonotype turned up many times. This TCR derives from a human donor who was either an allogeneic HSCT recipient or a stem cell or donor lymphocyte infusion donor (not recorded which). It is not recorded whose cells these are; they may come from a transplant donor. V is TRBV20-1 and J is TRBJ1-1; D ambiguous. Sequences were obtained from blood, either unsorted or a sorted T cell fraction (not recorded which). CDR3 sequence (DNA): TGCAGTGCCGAAGGGAGGAACACTGAAGCTTTCTTT. Amino acid sequence: CSAEGRNTEAFF.